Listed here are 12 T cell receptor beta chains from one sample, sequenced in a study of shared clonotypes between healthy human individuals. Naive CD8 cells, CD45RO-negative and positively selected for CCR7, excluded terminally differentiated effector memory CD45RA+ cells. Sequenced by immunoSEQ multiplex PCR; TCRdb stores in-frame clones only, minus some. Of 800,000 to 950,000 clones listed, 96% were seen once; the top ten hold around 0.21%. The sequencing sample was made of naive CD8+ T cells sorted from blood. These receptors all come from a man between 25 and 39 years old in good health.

The CDR3 is CASRPAGDPYEQYF. The CDR3 DNA follows: TGTGCCAGCAGGCCCGCTGGGGACCCCTACGAGCAGTACTTC. The chain couples TRBV5-4 to TRBJ2-7, with D perhaps assigned TRBD1 or TRBD2 (5 bases each). Deletions cut 5 bases from V and 2 bases from J, with 14 bases between. The CDR3 contains 14 residues. CDR1 and CDR2 (germline): SGHNT, YYREEE (reference sequence). Full variable domain (missing parts from reference TRBV5-4 and TRBJ2-7): ETGVTQSPTHLIKTRGQQVTLRCSSQSGHNTVSWYQQALGQGPQFIFQYYREEENGRGNFPPRFSGLQFPNYSSELNVNALELDDSALYLCASRPAGDPYEQYFGPGTRLTVT.

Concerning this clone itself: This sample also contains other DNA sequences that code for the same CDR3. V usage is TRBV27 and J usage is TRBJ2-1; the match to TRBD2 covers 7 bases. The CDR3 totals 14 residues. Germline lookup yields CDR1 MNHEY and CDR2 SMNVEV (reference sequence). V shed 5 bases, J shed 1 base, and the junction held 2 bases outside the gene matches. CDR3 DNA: TGTGCCAGCAGTCGCGGGAGTTCCTACAATGAGCAGTTCTTC. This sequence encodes CASSRGSSYNEQFF.

The CDR3 sequence: CASSRDSERGRQYF. The CDR3 DNA sequence: TGTGCCAGCAGCCGGGACTCCGAGCGGGGAAGGCAGTACTTC. This chain connects TRBV27 to TRBJ2-7; 7 bases agree with TRBD2. The CDR3 runs to 14 residues. J was trimmed by 9 bases and V by 6 bases; bases with no gene match: 14. CDR1 and CDR2 (germline): MNHEY, SMNVEV (reference sequence).

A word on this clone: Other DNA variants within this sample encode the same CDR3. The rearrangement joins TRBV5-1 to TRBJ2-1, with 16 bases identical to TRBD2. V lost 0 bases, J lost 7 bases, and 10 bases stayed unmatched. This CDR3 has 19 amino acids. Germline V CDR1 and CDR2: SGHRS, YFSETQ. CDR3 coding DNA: TGCGCCAGCAGCTTGGAGGGGGGGGGACTAGCGGGAGGGCCGAATGAGCAGTTCTTC. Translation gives CASSLEGGGLAGGPNEQFF.

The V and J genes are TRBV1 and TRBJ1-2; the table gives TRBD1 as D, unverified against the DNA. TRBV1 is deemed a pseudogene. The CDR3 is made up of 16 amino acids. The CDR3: CTSSQEGRGLDYGYTF. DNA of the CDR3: TGCACCAGCAGCCAAGAGGGCAGGGGGCTTGACTATGGCTACACCTTC.

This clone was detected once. The CDR3 DNA sequence: TGTGCCAGCAGCGCGCCTACGGGACGAACGAACACCGGGGAGCTGTTTTTT. Amino acid sequence: CASSAPTGRTNTGELFF. The chain links TRBV9 to TRBJ2-2; either TRBD1 or TRBD2 may supply D (5 bases each). V was shortened by 3 bases and J by 0 bases, with 15 bases between the two germline ends. Germline CDR1 and CDR2: SGDLS and YYNGEE. This CDR3 has 17 amino acids.

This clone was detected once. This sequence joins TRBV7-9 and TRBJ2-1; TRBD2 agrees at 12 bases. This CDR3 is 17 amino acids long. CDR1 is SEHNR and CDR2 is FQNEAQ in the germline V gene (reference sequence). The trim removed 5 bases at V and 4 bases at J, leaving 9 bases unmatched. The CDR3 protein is CASSPRLAGDPYNEQFF. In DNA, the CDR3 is TGTGCCAGCAGCCCTCGACTAGCGGGAGACCCATACAATGAGCAGTTCTTC.

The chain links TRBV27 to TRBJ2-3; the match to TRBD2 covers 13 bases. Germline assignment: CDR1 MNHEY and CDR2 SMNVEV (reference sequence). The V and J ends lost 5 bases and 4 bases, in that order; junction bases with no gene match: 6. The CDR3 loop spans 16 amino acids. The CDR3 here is CASSPRTSGRSDTQYF. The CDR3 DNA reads TGTGCCAGCAGTCCCAGGACTAGCGGGAGATCAGATACGCAGTATTTT.

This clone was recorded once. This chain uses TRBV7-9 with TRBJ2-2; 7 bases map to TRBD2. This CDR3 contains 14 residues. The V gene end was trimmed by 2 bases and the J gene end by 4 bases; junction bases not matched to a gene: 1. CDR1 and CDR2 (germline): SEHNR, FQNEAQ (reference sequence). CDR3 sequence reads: CASSLWTSTGELFF. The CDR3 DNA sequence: TGTGCCAGCAGCTTATGGACTAGCACCGGGGAGCTGTTTTTT.

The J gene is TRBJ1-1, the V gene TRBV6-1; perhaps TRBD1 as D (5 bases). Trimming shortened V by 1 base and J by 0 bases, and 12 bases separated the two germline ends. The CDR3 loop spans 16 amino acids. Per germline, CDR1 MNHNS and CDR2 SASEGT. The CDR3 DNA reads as TGTGCCAGCAGTGAAGGTATAGGGGCCATGAACACTGAAGCTTTCTTT. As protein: CASSEGIGAMNTEAFF.

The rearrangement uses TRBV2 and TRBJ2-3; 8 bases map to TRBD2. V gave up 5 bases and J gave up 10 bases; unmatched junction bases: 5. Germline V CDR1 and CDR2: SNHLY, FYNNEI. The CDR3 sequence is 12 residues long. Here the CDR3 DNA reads TGTGCCAGCAGTTTTGCGGGAGGTGCGCAGTATTTT. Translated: CASSFAGGAQYF.

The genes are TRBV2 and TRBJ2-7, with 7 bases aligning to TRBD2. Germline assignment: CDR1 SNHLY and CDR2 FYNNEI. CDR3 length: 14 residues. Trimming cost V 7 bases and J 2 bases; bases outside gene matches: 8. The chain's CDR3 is CASIPSGGAYEQYF. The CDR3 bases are TGTGCCAGCATCCCCTCGGGGGGAGCCTACGAGCAGTACTTC.